The clone carrying this TCR beta chain was observed many times. What it recognizes is unknown. These data originate in a study of T cells in Graves' hyperthyroidism and ophthalmopathy. General study results and limits: Median prediction lead before ophthalmopathy onset was 6.5 months with the model.

TCR beta CDR3 region amplification was performed from RNA transcripts. HTBI primers were the set used in a first-round RT-PCR of the TCR CDR3. TCRdb fed the multiplex PCR reads into MiXCR, producing one record per CDR3 protein. This sample has 600,000 or so distinct CDR3 sequences, with more than 14% found just once. The CDR3 totals 15 residues. Trimming removed 2 bases from V and 4 bases from J; junction bases left unmatched: 3. CDR1 is MDHEN, CDR2 SYDVKM, per germline. This sequence joins TRBV28 and TRBJ1-5; 9 bases are shared with TRBD1. The specimen sequenced was blood. The TCR originated in a woman aged 50 to 60 with Graves' ophthalmopathy. In DNA form, the CDR3 reads TGTGCCAGCAGTTTAAGACAGGGGGAGAATCAGCCCCAGCATTTT. This translates into CASSLRQGENQPQHF.